The clone carrying this T cell receptor beta chain has just a few counts. What it recognizes is unknown. The germline V gene has CDR1 SGDLS and CDR2 YYNGEE. CDR3 size: 14 residues. V lost 3 bases, J lost 4 bases, and 13 bases lay in between. This sample stems from a study of type 1 regulatory T cells. About the study: An in vitro protocol generated T-allo10, a Tr1-enriched, alloantigen-specific CD4 T cell product.

Study-level results: Compared with non-type 1 regulatory T cells, type 1 regulatory T cells showed a more restricted TCR repertoire.

TCRdb reprocessed the reads with MiXCR, giving one entry per CDR3 protein. There are about 71,000 distinct CDR3 sequences in the sample; 20% to 25% occur only once, and 8.3% lies in the top ten. Sequencing was carried out using cultured type 1 regulatory T (Tr1) cells, either the whole culture or a sorted fraction (not recorded which). V is TRBV9 and J is TRBJ1-2, with a tentative D call TRBD1 (5 bases). This clonotype was sampled from a human donor in good health. The CDR3 DNA is TGTGCCAGCAGCGCCCTCGGGGGAATCTATGGCTACACCTTC. Translation gives CASSALGGIYGYTF.